The text below deals with one T cell receptor beta chain. These data originate in a study of regulatory T cells in long-lasting Graves disease. Time point specified: newly diagnosed GD, antithyroid drugs for less than 3 months. Following extraction of RNA from PBMCs, that RNA was used to make the TCR library. V lost 2 bases to trimming and J lost 8 bases; unmatched junction nucleotides: 9. Germline CDR1 and CDR2: SGHVS and FNYEAQ. The CDR3 totals 15 residues. Through Arm-PCR of CDR3 regions and iRepertoire HTBI primers, TCR beta libraries were built. TCRdb re-analysed the multiplex PCR reads in MiXCR, keeping a single row per CDR3 protein. The sample shows some 370,000 distinct CDR3 sequences, 12% of them seen only once. The sample was also reused in another study, on T cells in Graves' hyperthyroidism and ophthalmopathy. That report adds: HTBI primers drove first-round RT-PCR of the TCR CDR3.

This TCR came from a woman aged 18-29 years with Graves disease. The sample in question was peripheral blood mononuclear cells (PBMCs), obtained at new diagnosis, from a patient treated with antithyroid drugs. The J gene is TRBJ2-1, the V gene TRBV7-6, with TRBD1 identical over 7 bases. In DNA, the CDR3 is TGTGCCAGCAGCTTAATAGGGGGCGGTTCGGATGAGCAGTTCTTC. This codes for CASSLIGGGSDEQFF.